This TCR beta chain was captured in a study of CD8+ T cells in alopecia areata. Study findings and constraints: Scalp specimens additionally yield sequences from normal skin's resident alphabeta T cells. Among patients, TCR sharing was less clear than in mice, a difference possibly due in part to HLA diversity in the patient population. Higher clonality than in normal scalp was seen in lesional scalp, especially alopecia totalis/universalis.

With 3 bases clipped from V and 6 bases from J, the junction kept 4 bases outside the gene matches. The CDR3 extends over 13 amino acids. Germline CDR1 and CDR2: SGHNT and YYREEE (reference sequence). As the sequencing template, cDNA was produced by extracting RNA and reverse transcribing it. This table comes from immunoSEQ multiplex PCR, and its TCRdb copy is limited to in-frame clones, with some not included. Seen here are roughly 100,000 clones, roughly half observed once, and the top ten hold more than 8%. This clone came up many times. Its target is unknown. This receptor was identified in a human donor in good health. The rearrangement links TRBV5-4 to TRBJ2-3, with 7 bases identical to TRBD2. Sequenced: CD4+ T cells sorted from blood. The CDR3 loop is CASSSTGGDTQYF. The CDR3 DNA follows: TGTGCCAGCAGCTCGACCGGGGGGGATACGCAGTATTTT.